One and the same sample provided the 3 T cell receptor beta chains below, sequenced in a study of cytomegalovirus exposure and HLA in healthy donors. Amplification used 60 Vbeta primers and 13 Jbeta primers. The protocol was immunoSEQ multiplex PCR, while the TCRdb copy is restricted to in-frame clones and leaves out a portion. The sample holds about 190,000 clones, around 67% seen once. The sequencing input was PBMCs. These receptors originate from a woman in her 30s in good health and CMV-seropositive.

This chain joins TRBV27 and TRBJ2-5; 7 positions match TRBD2. The DNA end lines up better with TRBJ2-7; the J call may be wrong. Germline V CDR1 and CDR2: MNHEY, SMNVEV (reference sequence). The CDR3 has 14 residues. The CDR3 spells CASSLASGGYEQYF. CDR3 coding DNA: TGTGCCAGCAGTTTGGCTAGCGGCGGCTACGAGCAGTACTTC.

V and J are TRBV5-4 and TRBJ2-1; no reliable D call. The germline V gene has CDR1 SGHNT and CDR2 YYREEE (reference sequence). This CDR3 region has 14 residues. Deletions cut 4 bases from V and 4 bases from J, with 12 bases between. The CDR3 protein is CASSLAARYNEQFF. CDR3 DNA: TGTGCCAGCAGCCTGGCCGCTCGGTACAATGAGCAGTTCTTC.

The chain joins TRBV28 to TRBJ1-1; a possible D gene is TRBD1 (6 bases). The germline CDR1 and CDR2 sequences are MDHEN and SYDVKM. V was shortened by 6 bases and J by 8 bases, with 10 bases between the two germline ends. This CDR3 region has 11 residues. CDR3: CASSSGVEAFF. DNA for the CDR3: TGTGCCAGCAGCTCAGGGGTAGAAGCTTTCTTT.